These T cell receptor beta chains were read from a single sample in a study of T cells in Graves' hyperthyroidism and ophthalmopathy. Via MiXCR, TCRdb re-called the multiplex PCR reads, giving one row per CDR3 protein. The table includes about 250,000 distinct CDR3 sequences, 13% to 15% detected once. What was sequenced was blood. The receptors were sampled from a woman between 50 and 59 years old with Graves' hyperthyroidism that later progressed to Graves' ophthalmopathy. The CDR3 runs from the conserved cysteine through the conserved F or W. D genes are given only for firm matches. Where a row states a size, it is once, few, many or the class of an expanded clone; other rows omit it.

J,size,V,D,CDR3,DNA
TRBJ1-1,many,TRBV2,.,CASSVTGEAFF,TGTGCCAGCAGTGTGACCGGTGAAGCTTTCTTT
TRBJ2-1,many,TRBV27,TRBD2,CASSSQGLAGVNNEQFF,TGTGCCAGCAGTTCCCAGGGACTAGCGGGAGTCAACAATGAGCAGTTCTTC
TRBJ2-1,many,TRBV4-1,TRBD2,CASSQPGLAGPNNEQFF,TGCGCCAGCAGCCAACCCGGACTAGCGGGACCTAACAATGAGCAGTTCTTC
TRBJ1-4,many,TRBV28,TRBD1,CASSATGATNEKLFF,TGTGCCAGCAGTGCCACAGGGGCAACTAATGAAAAACTGTTTTTT
TRBJ2-7,few,TRBV6-1,TRBD1,CASSAPGQGIYEQYF,TGTGCCAGCAGTGCCCCGGGACAGGGAATCTACGAGCAGTACTTC
TRBJ2-1,many,TRBV2,.,CASGGGALSYNEQFF,TGTGCCAGCGGAGGGGGGGCCCTCTCCTACAATGAGCAGTTCTTC
TRBJ1-1,many,TRBV18,.,CASSLGTVQTEAFF,TGTGCCAGCTCCCTCGGAACGGTGCAGACTGAAGCTTTCTTT
TRBJ1-5,many,TRBV6-1,.,CASSRGGLVQPQHF,TGTGCCAGCAGTCGAGGGGGTCTGGTGCAGCCCCAGCATTTT
TRBJ1-4,.,TRBV20-1,TRBD1,CSARDRGTNEKLFF,TGCAGTGCGAGGGACAGGGGAACTAATGAAAAACTGTTTTTT
TRBJ2-7,.,TRBV5-1,.,CASSLAGTSAYEQYF,TGCGCCAGCAGCTTGGCCGGGACGTCTGCCTACGAGCAGTACTTC
TRBJ2-3,many,TRBV18,TRBD2,CASSPSAGGTDTQYF,TGTGCCAGCTCACCGTCGGCGGGGGGCACAGATACGCAGTATTTT
TRBJ2-1,.,TRBV27,.,CASSSLPSSYNEQFF,TGTGCCAGCAGTTCCCTCCCGAGCTCCTACAATGAGCAGTTCTTC
TRBJ2-5,medium-sized,TRBV28,TRBD2,CASSPTGLEETQYF,TGTGCCAGCAGTCCCACGGGACTAGAAGAGACCCAGTACTTC
TRBJ2-7,.,TRBV15,TRBD1,CATSREGPGDRFNEQYF,TGTGCCACCAGCAGAGAGGGCCCCGGGGACAGGTTTAACGAGCAGTACTTC
TRBJ2-7,many,TRBV3-1,.,CASSQSSPREQYF,TGTGCCAGCAGCCAATCCTCCCCCCGCGAGCAGTACTTC
TRBJ2-3,few,TRBV6-4,TRBD2,CASSDGRGLAGDTQYF,TGTGCCAGCAGTGACGGTCGGGGACTAGCAGGAGATACGCAGTATTTT
TRBJ1-2,.,TRBV25-1,.,CASSGVPYGYTF,TGTGCCAGCAGTGGGGTACCCTATGGCTACACCTTC
TRBJ1-3,many,TRBV28,.,CASSLGLGAEFTGNTIYF,TGTGCCAGCAGTTTGGGCCTGGGGGCCGAATTTACTGGAAACACCATATATTTT
TRBJ2-4,.,TRBV6-1,.,CASSEVKGLAKNIQYF,TGTGCCAGCAGTGAAGTGAAGGGGCTAGCCAAAAACATTCAGTACTTC
TRBJ2-5,many,TRBV6-1,.,CASSEGWGVQETQYF,TGTGCCAGCAGTGAAGGGTGGGGGGTACAAGAGACCCAGTACTTC
TRBJ2-7,.,TRBV7-6,.,CASGPWGISYEQYF,TGTGCCAGCGGCCCTTGGGGGATCTCCTACGAGCAGTACTTC
TRBJ2-5,many,TRBV20-1,.,CSATQETQYF,TGCAGTGCCACCCAAGAGACCCAGTACTTC
TRBJ2-3,.,TRBV7-9,.,CASSSLIASLRGKDTQYF,TGTGCCAGCAGCTCCCTAATAGCCTCTCTGAGAGGAAAAGATACGCAGTATTTT
TRBJ2-3,.,TRBV13,.,CASSGGLKRTDTQYF,TGTGCCAGCAGCGGGGGACTCAAGCGCACAGATACGCAGTATTTT
TRBJ2-7,many,TRBV5-1,TRBD1,CASSATGVAYEQYF,TGCGCCAGCAGCGCTACAGGGGTGGCCTACGAGCAGTACTTC
TRBJ1-3,few,TRBV12-3/TRBV12-4,.,CASSLTPGPALGNTIYF,TGTGCCAGCAGTTTAACCCCTGGCCCGGCCCTAGGAAACACCATATATTTT
TRBJ2-5,many,TRBV5-1,TRBD2,CASSSTSGRGETQYF,TGCGCCAGCAGCTCAACTAGCGGGAGAGGAGAGACCCAGTACTTC
TRBJ2-3,once,TRBV28,TRBD2,CASTPTSGRASDTQYF,TGTGCCAGCACCCCAACTAGCGGGAGGGCCTCAGATACGCAGTATTTT
TRBJ2-5,many,TRBV13,.,CASSRKGFQETQYF,TGTGCCAGCAGCCGTAAGGGATTCCAAGAGACCCAGTACTTC
TRBJ2-1,many,TRBV28,.,CASSLLPSYNEQFF,TGTGCCAGCAGTTTACTCCCGAGCTACAATGAGCAGTTCTTC
TRBJ2-1,many,TRBV18,.,CASSPGESPNYNEQFF,TGTGCCAGCTCACCAGGAGAGAGTCCCAATTACAATGAGCAGTTCTTC
TRBJ2-3,many,TRBV13,.,CASTPWGVGDTDTQYF,TGTGCCAGCACCCCGTGGGGGGTGGGGGACACAGATACGCAGTATTTT
TRBJ2-7,.,TRBV5-5,TRBD2,CASSPKRERTYEQHF,TGTGCCAGCAGCCCAAAGCGGGAGAGGACCTACGAGCAGCACTTC
TRBJ1-1,.,TRBV4-1,.,CASSVTGNQNTEAFF,TGCGCCAGCAGCGTAACCGGGAACCAGAACACTGAAGCTTTCTTT
TRBJ2-7,many,TRBV2,.,CASSGLNYEQYF,TGTGCCAGCAGTGGACTAAACTACGAGCAGTACTTC
TRBJ1-4,many,TRBV12-3/TRBV12-4,.,CASSFWFAGQPHEKLFF,TGTGCCAGCAGTTTTTGGTTTGCTGGACAGCCCCATGAAAAACTGTTTTTT
TRBJ2-1,.,TRBV10-3,.,CAISDDTSSYNEQFF,TGTGCCATCAGTGATGATACGAGCTCCTACAATGAGCAGTTCTTC